The 2 T cell receptor beta chains given below trace back to one sample, sequenced in a study of neurological immune-mediated disorders. TCRdb reprocessed the 5' RACE reads with MiXCR, giving one entry per CDR3 protein. The sample shows 70,000 to 90,000 distinct CDR3 sequences, about 5.5% of them seen only once. Specimen: PBMCs. These receptors were collected from a woman in her 30s with multiple sclerosis.

This clonotype has just a few counts. The chain's CDR3 is CASSSGLAGGEFF. The CDR3, as DNA: TGTGCCAGCAGTTCCGGACTAGCGGGAGGGGAGTTCTTC. The chain employs TRBV27 and TRBJ2-1; 15 nucleotides match TRBD2. CDR1 MNHEY and CDR2 SMNVEV come from the germline V gene (reference sequence). This CDR3 region has 13 residues. With 4 bases clipped from V and 14 bases from J, the junction kept 3 bases outside the gene matches.

At least ten counts were recorded for this clonotype. The chain joins TRBV20-1 to TRBJ2-2; TRBD2 agrees at 11 bases. The CDR3 covers 15 residues. The V gene end was trimmed by 4 bases and the J gene end by 3 bases; junction bases not matched to a gene: 4. Germline V gene sequence: CDR1 DFQATT, CDR2 SNEGSKA (reference sequence). The CDR3, as DNA: TGCAGTGCTAAGCATAGCGGGGGGGACACCGGGGAGCTGTTTTTT. Its protein is CSAKHSGGDTGELFF.